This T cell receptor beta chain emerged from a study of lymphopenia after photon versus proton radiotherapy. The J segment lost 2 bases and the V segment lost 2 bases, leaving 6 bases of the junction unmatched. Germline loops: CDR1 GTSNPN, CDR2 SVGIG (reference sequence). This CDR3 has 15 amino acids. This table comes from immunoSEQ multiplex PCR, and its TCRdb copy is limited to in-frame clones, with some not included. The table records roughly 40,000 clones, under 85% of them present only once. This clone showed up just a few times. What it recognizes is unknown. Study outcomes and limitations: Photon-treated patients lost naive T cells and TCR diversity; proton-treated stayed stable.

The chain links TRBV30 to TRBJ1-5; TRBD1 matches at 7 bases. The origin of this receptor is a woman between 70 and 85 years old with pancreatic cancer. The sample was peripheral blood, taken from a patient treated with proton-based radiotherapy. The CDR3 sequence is CAWSTGDRGNQPQHF. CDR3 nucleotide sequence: TGTGCCTGGAGTACAGGGGATAGGGGCAATCAGCCCCAGCATTTT. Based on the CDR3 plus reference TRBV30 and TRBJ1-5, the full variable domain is SQTIHQWPATLVQPVGSPLSLECTVEGTSNPNLYWYRQAAGRGLQLLFYSVGIGQISSEVPQNLSASRPQDRQFILSSKKLLLSDSGFYLCAWSTGDRGNQPQHFGDGTRLSIL.